Reported below is one T cell receptor beta chain. The antigen remains undetermined. The repertoire was sequenced with immunoSEQ multiplex PCR; TCRdb's copy has only in-frame clones and lacks some. Of about 120,000 clones listed, 91% are singletons. The sample originates from a study of T cell responses to AZD1222 COVID-19 vaccine. Study-level results: No repertoire was sampled before or during the peak T cell response, only after it.

The CDR3 has 14 amino acids. V was shortened by 10 bases and J by 7 bases, with 19 bases between the two germline ends. Per the germline V gene, CDR1 is MNHEY and CDR2 is SVGAGI. The sequencing used peripheral blood, collected on day 0 of AZD1222 vaccination. This chain uses TRBV6-5 with TRBJ1-4; D is uncertain. The receptor's source is an adult in good health. The CDR3 protein is CATSFRFSGEKLFF. The CDR3 bases are TGTGCCACGTCCTTCCGGTTCAGCGGTGAAAAACTGTTTTTT.